The sequence of this T cell receptor beta chain was determined in a study of T cell changes during pregnancy in multiple sclerosis. Here immunoSEQ multiplex PCR was the method, and the copy in TCRdb shows in-frame clones only, minus some. Of about 72,000 clones listed, 91% are singletons. Germline V CDR1 and CDR2: SGHNT, YYREEE (reference sequence). J lost 5 bases, V lost 2 bases, and 6 bases had no gene match. The CDR3 is made up of 14 amino acids. The clonotype was recovered from a female donor in good health, enrolled as a control in a pregnancy study. The sample in question was peripheral blood, obtained in the third trimester of pregnancy. The chain combines TRBV5-4 with TRBJ2-7, with TRBD2 matching 8 bases. The CDR3 DNA sequence: TGTGCCAGCAGCTTTGTCGGGGGGGCGAACGAGCAGTACTTC. Amino acids: CASSFVGGANEQYF.